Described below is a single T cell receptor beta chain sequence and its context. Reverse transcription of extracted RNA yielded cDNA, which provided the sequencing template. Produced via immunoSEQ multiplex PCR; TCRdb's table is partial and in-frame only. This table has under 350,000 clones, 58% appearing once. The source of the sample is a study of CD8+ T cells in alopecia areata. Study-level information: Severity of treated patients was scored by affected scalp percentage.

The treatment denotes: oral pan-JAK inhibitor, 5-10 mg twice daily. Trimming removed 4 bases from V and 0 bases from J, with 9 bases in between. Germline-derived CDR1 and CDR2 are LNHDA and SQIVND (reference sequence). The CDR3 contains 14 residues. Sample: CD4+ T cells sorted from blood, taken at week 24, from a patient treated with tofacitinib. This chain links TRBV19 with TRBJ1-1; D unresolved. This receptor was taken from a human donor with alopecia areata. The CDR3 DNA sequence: TGTGCCAGTAGTACTTCCGAGGTGAACACTGAAGCTTTCTTT. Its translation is CASSTSEVNTEAFF.